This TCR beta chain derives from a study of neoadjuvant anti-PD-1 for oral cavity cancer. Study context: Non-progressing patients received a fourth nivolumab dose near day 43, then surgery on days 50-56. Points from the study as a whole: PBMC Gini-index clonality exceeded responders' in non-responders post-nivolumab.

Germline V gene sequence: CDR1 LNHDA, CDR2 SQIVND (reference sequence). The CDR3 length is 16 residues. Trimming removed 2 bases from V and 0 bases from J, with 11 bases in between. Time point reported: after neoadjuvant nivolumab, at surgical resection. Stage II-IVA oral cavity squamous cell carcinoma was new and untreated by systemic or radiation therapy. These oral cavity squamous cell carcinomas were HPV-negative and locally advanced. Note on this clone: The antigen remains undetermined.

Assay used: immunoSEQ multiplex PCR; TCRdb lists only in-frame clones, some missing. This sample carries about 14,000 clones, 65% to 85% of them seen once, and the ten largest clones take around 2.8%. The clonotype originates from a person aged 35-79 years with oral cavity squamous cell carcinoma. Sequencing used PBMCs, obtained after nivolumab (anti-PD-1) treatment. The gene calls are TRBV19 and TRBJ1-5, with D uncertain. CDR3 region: CASSIKGRDSNQPQHF. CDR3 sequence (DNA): TGTGCCAGTAGTATAAAAGGACGGGATAGCAATCAGCCCCAGCATTTT.